These T cell receptor beta chains were read from a single sample in a study of CD8+CD57+ T cells in acquired aplastic anemia. TCRdb independently ran MiXCR on the reads; one entry per CDR3 protein. The table lists roughly 20,000 distinct CDR3 sequences, under 40% of them singletons. The sequenced sample was CD8+CD57+ T cells sorted from PBMCs. These receptors originate from a human donor with aplastic anemia. The CDR3 runs from the conserved cysteine through the conserved F or W. The D gene is left open where the match is weak. Only part of the rows carry a size: once, few, many, or a class if the clone is expanded.

TRBJ2-3 NA NA TRBV7-3 CASSLTGGGGDTQYF
TRBJ2-3 NA few TRBV18 CASSPLETGGPQYF
TRBJ2-3 TRBD2 few TRBV5-4 CASSPRTSGYGTDTQYF
TRBJ2-1 TRBD1 NA TRBV2 CASRGQDNEQFF
TRBJ2-1 NA few TRBV19 CASSIRGYYNEQFF
TRBJ1-6 NA once TRBV6-4 CASSEDFGNSPLHF
TRBJ1-1 TRBD1 NA TRBV2 CASSRGEGTEAFF
TRBJ2-7 TRBD1 few TRBV7-2 CASSSRGGGQGAGEQYF
TRBJ1-5 NA NA TRBV7-6 CASSLEAGSWSQHF
TRBJ1-2 NA few TRBV2 CASSELKANYGYTF
TRBJ1-1 TRBD1 NA TRBV5-4 CASSSRTGVNTEAFF
TRBJ1-6 TRBD1 NA TRBV9 CASSSRGLSPLHF
TRBJ2-3 TRBD2 NA TRBV6-4 CASSDSSGGTDTQYF
TRBJ2-3 NA many TRBV6-5 CASSYRSTDTQYF
TRBJ2-3 TRBD2 NA TRBV7-9 CASSPLQGLAGGYRTDTQYF
TRBJ2-3 TRBD2 few TRBV7-6 CASSLPSGGVVDTQYF
TRBJ2-5 TRBD1 few TRBV5-1 CASSFGTGGDETQYF
TRBJ1-2 TRBD1 NA TRBV20-1 CSATGTGDYGYTF
TRBJ1-4 NA NA TRBV7-6 CASSFRDVNEKLFF
TRBJ2-1 NA few TRBV2 CASRGLRESYNEQFF
TRBJ2-3 NA NA TRBV19 CASSITARTRTDTQYF
TRBJ1-1 NA NA TRBV19 CASSMGATEAFF
TRBJ2-2 NA once TRBV24-1 CTTETGETANTGELFF
TRBJ1-5 NA few TRBV10-3 CAISEVRGPNQPQHF
TRBJ2-3 NA few TRBV9 CASSVEDRNTDTQYF
TRBJ2-7 TRBD2 medium-sized TRBV20-1 CSATSGTSYEQYF
TRBJ2-1 NA NA TRBV20-1 CSAPKGGVPYNEQFF
TRBJ2-7 TRBD1 medium-sized TRBV29-1 CSVEQTTGGKVYEQYF
TRBJ2-1 TRBD2 few TRBV25-1 CASSGRASGSLGSYNEQFF
TRBJ2-3 NA many TRBV20-1 CSARSLVRDTQYF
TRBJ2-3 TRBD2 NA TRBV4-2 CASSQGLAGGPDTQYF
TRBJ2-7 TRBD1 medium-sized TRBV27 CASSLQGANYEQYF
TRBJ1-3 NA few TRBV9 CASSGSSSVGGNTIYF
TRBJ1-2 NA many TRBV6-1 CASISGNYGYTF
TRBJ2-1 NA few TRBV7-2 CASSFGLGREQFF
TRBJ2-2 TRBD2 NA TRBV19 CASSSRAGGYGELFF
TRBJ2-5 NA few TRBV2 CASRVSGTQETQYF
TRBJ2-7 NA many TRBV19 CATEGGPLREQYF
TRBJ2-1 TRBD2 many TRBV7-3 CASSPSLGRVNEQFF
TRBJ2-1 TRBD2 NA TRBV5-4 CASSSGLAGEREQFF
TRBJ2-1 NA few TRBV2 CASRTDYNEQFF
TRBJ1-1 NA NA TRBV19 CATQDQGGREAFF
TRBJ2-3 NA few TRBV29-1 CSAVPLRTDKNVPSTDTQYF
TRBJ2-2 NA NA TRBV7-3 CASSSIPGAWRGTGELFF
TRBJ1-5 NA many TRBV11-2 CASSLGTGGNQPQHF
TRBJ2-3 TRBD2 few TRBV12-3/TRBV12-4 CASSLVPGAGGQTYTDTQYF
TRBJ2-3 NA NA TRBV6-5 CASSYKGVYTDTQYF
TRBJ2-1 NA many TRBV5-6 CASSSERTLYNEQFF
TRBJ2-2 TRBD2 NA TRBV19 CASSPRGLAGVVGELFF
TRBJ2-1 NA medium-sized TRBV10-3 CATQIGDSYNEQFF
TRBJ2-1 TRBD1 few TRBV10-1 CASSQDRVGEQFF
TRBJ2-1 NA NA TRBV10-1 CASSDGGGIGEQFF
TRBJ2-1 TRBD2 few TRBV9 CASSKALAGVNEQFF
TRBJ2-7 TRBD2 NA TRBV6-1 CASSEALAGSYEQYF
TRBJ2-1 NA many TRBV12-3/TRBV12-4 CASSLVPYDEQFF
TRBJ2-3 TRBD2 many TRBV13 CASSLGGAGGDTQYF
TRBJ2-1 NA once TRBV24-1 CATSAISGTQEKFNEQFF
TRBJ2-3 TRBD2 NA TRBV25-1 CASSEMAGGPSSTQYF
TRBJ1-5 TRBD1 NA TRBV4-1 CASSQDGTVNSNQPQHF